This TCR beta chain was documented in a study of control samples from healthy donors and cancer patients. The assay was immunoSEQ multiplex PCR, and TCRdb's table has in-frame clones only and misses some. The sample holds 260,000 or so clones, about four fifths seen once. V was trimmed by 3 bases and J by 6 bases, leaving 9 bases between them. The CDR3 totals 13 residues. This TCR derives from a woman aged 55-69 years with lung cancer. Sequencing was carried out using PBMCs. The V and J genes are TRBV12-3 or TRBV12-4 and TRBJ2-4; a weak D match, TRBD2 (5 bases). CDR3 coding DNA: TGTGCCAGCAGTTTTTCCGGGATAAACATTCAGTACTTC. Amino acid sequence: CASSFSGINIQYF.